These 8 T cell receptor beta chains share one sample of origin, sequenced in a study of CD8+ T cells in alopecia areata. It was cDNA, reverse transcribed from extracted RNA, that served as the sequencing template. The method was immunoSEQ multiplex PCR; TCRdb's version includes in-frame clones alone and lacks a portion of them. In the table there are 200,000 to 250,000 clones, 64% of which are singletons. Treatment defined: oral pan-JAK inhibitor, 5-10 mg twice daily. Sequencing used CD4+ T cells sorted from blood, obtained at week 4, from a patient treated with tofacitinib. These receptors were obtained from a human donor with alopecia areata.

CDR3 loop: CASSSHPNTGELFF. DNA of the CDR3: TGTGCCAGCAGCTCACACCCCAACACCGGGGAGCTGTTTTTT. The V and J genes are TRBV7-2 and TRBJ2-2; D unclear. The V gene lost 4 bases and the J gene lost 2 bases, with 8 bases spanning the gap. The CDR3 is made up of 14 amino acids. Germline assignment: CDR1 SGHTA and CDR2 FQGNSA.

V and J are TRBV29-1 and TRBJ2-7; D not certain. Germline CDR1 and CDR2: SQVTM and ANQGSEA. With 0 bases removed from V and 12 bases from J, the gap between germline ends came to 15 bases. The CDR3 covers 12 residues. Written as DNA, the CDR3 is TGCAGCGTTGAAGAAGGCGGACGCCCGAGGTACTTC. Translated: CSVEEGGRPRYF.

J is TRBJ2-1 and V is TRBV27; D not resolved. The germline gives CDR1 MNHEY, CDR2 SMNVEV (reference sequence). Trimming removed 3 bases from V and 0 bases from J, with 9 bases in between. This CDR3 has 15 amino acids. This CDR3 reads CASSLGFDSYNEQFF. CDR3 nucleotides: TGTGCCAGCAGTTTGGGGTTCGACTCCTACAATGAGCAGTTCTTC.

This chain uses TRBV2 with TRBJ1-2; no clear D. Germline loops: CDR1 SNHLY, CDR2 FYNNEI. The V and J ends lost 6 bases and 4 bases respectively, with 12 bases between them. This CDR3 has 13 residues. The CDR3 sequence is CASSLGPSYGYTF. The CDR3 region has the DNA TGTGCCAGCAGCCTCGGACCGAGCTATGGCTACACCTTC. The whole variable domain, remainder taken from reference TRBV2 and TRBJ1-2, is EPEVTQTPSHQVTQMGQEVILRCVPISNHLYFYWYRQILGQKVEFLVSFYNNEISEKSEIFDDQFSVERPDGSNFTLKIRSTKLEDSAMYFCASSLGPSYGYTFGSGTRLTVV.

The chain uses TRBV7-9 and TRBJ1-2; no firm D call. The CDR3 contains 13 residues. V lost 6 bases and J 4 bases, leaving 12 bases between the germline ends. Germline-derived CDR1 and CDR2 are SEHNR and FQNEAQ (reference sequence). The CDR3 sequence: CASSPRGGYGYTF. DNA for the CDR3: TGTGCCAGCAGTCCCCGGGGAGGCTATGGCTACACCTTC.

This clone was observed a handful of times. The chain employs TRBV5-1 and TRBJ1-2, with D unclear. CDR1 SGHRS and CDR2 YFSETQ come from the germline V gene. V was pared by 0 bases and J by 3 bases, with 9 bases between. The CDR3 consists of 14 residues. CDR3 region: CASSLGQVYYGYTF. As DNA, the CDR3 is TGCGCCAGCAGCTTGGGGCAGGTCTACTATGGCTACACCTTC.

The chain has TRBV7-9 and TRBJ2-7, with 8 bases identical to TRBD2. This CDR3 has 14 residues. V gave up 4 bases and J gave up 9 bases; unmatched junction bases: 11. Per germline, CDR1 SEHNR and CDR2 FQNEAQ (reference sequence). CDR3 protein: CASSSAGEPLGQYF. CDR3 coding DNA: TGTGCCAGCAGCTCAGCGGGGGAACCTTTAGGGCAGTACTTC.

This sequence joins TRBV2 and TRBJ2-2; D might be TRBD1 (5 bases). Trimming took off 6 bases at V and 6 bases at J, with 14 bases between the two ends. The germline V gene has CDR1 SNHLY and CDR2 FYNNEI. There are 14 residues in the CDR3. CDR3 DNA: TGTGCCAGCAGGACACAGGCAACTTCCGGGGAGCTGTTTTTT. It translates to CASRTQATSGELFF.